These 26 T cell receptor beta chains share one sample of origin, sequenced in a study of T cell responses to AZD1222 COVID-19 vaccine. Measured with immunoSEQ multiplex PCR; TCRdb has only the in-frame clones, and not every one. This table has 65,000 to 85,000 clones, roughly 80% appearing once. Sequenced material: peripheral blood, taken 28 days after the second AZD1222 dose. All receptors come from an adult who received the AZD1222 COVID-19 vaccine.

CDR3 in DNA: TGTGCCATCAGTGAGGGGCGGGGGGTGAACACCGGGGAGCTGTTTTTT. Translated: CAISEGRGVNTGELFF. The genes are TRBV10-3 and TRBJ2-2; 8 bases are shared with TRBD2. Germline V lookup: CDR1 ENHRY, CDR2 SYGVKD. V lost 2 bases and J lost 1; bases outside the gene matches: 3. The CDR3 extends over 16 amino acids.

The chain links TRBV28 to TRBJ1-1; a weak D match, TRBD1 (5 bases). With 3 bases removed from V and 7 bases from J, the gap between germline ends came to 15 bases. Germline lookup yields CDR1 MDHEN and CDR2 SYDVKM. This CDR3 has 14 amino acids. Here the CDR3 reads CASSLGGMDGEAFF. CDR3 DNA: TGTGCCAGCAGTTTGGGGGGGATGGACGGTGAAGCTTTCTTT.

This clone has a single count. The chain links TRBV3-1 (or the pseudogene TRBV3-2) to TRBJ2-7; unclear D gene. Trimming took 0 bases from V and 0 from J, leaving 9 bases between them. This CDR3 spans 15 amino acids. The germline V gene has CDR1 LGHDT and CDR2 YNNKEL (reference sequence). CDR3 bases: TGTGCCAGCAGCCAAGATATGAAGGGCTCCTACGAGCAGTACTTC. Its protein product is CASSQDMKGSYEQYF.

The chain uses TRBV2 and TRBJ2-7, with 7 bases fitting TRBD2. V dropped 1 base and J dropped 7; count of bases not matched to a gene: 4. The CDR3 sequence is 13 residues long. Germline CDR1 reads SNHLY; CDR2 reads FYNNEI. CDR3 DNA: TGTGCCAGCAGTGAAGAGCGGGGTTGGGAGCAGTACTTC. This gives the protein CASSEERGWEQYF.

V usage is TRBV21-1 and J usage is TRBJ2-1. TRBV21-1 is a pseudogene. The CDR3 is 14 residues long. In DNA form, the CDR3 reads TGTGCCAGCAGGAGGGACGAGCATAAGAATGAGCAGTTCTTC. This gives the protein CASRRDEHKNEQFF.

V and J are TRBV3-1 (or the pseudogene TRBV3-2) and TRBJ2-5, with 10 bases lining up with TRBD2. The CDR3 runs 16 residues. CDR1 and CDR2 from the germline V gene are LGHDT and YNNKEL (reference sequence). The ends lost 1 base at V and 3 bases at J; junction bases unmatched: 5. The CDR3 nucleotides are TGTGCCAGCAGCCAAGGGATGGGACTAGCGAAAGAGACCCAGTACTTC. Its protein product is CASSQGMGLAKETQYF.

The chain links TRBV6-5 to TRBJ1-6; D is unresolved. Germline CDR1 and CDR2: MNHEY and SVGAGI. This CDR3 contains 15 residues. The germline V and J ends were trimmed by 6 bases and 9 bases, with 18 bases remaining between them. CDR3 bases: TGTGCCAGCAGATCCCCCGGACGGTATCCTTCACCCCTCCACTTT. This gives the protein CASRSPGRYPSPLHF.

V usage is TRBV5-1 and J usage is TRBJ1-3, with TRBD1 matching 8 bases. The germline V gene has CDR1 SGHRS and CDR2 YFSETQ. After removal of 2 bases from V and 4 bases from J, the junction contained 5 bases not matched to a gene. CDR3 size: 15 residues. CDR3 nucleotides: TGCGCCAGCAGCTTCAGGGGGCAAGACGGAAACACCATATATTTT. Protein: CASSFRGQDGNTIYF. The whole variable domain, remainder taken from reference TRBV5-1 and TRBJ1-3, is KAGVTQTPRYLIKTRGQQVTLSCSPISGHRSVSWYQQTPGQGLQFLFEYFSETQRNKGNFPGRFSGRQFSNSRSEMNVSTLELGDSALYLCASSFRGQDGNTIYFGEGSWLTVV.

The chain combines TRBV25-1 with TRBJ1-2, with a tentative D call TRBD1 (6 bases). V lost 5 bases, J lost 5 bases, and 12 bases lay in between. There are 13 residues in the CDR3. Germline lookup yields CDR1 MGHDK and CDR2 SYGVNS. CDR3 loop: CASSPTGRYGYTF. CDR3 coding DNA: TGTGCCAGCAGTCCCACAGGGAGGTATGGCTACACCTTC.

The rearrangement joins TRBV29-1 to TRBJ1-5, with D perhaps matching TRBD1 (6 bases). CDR1 and CDR2 (germline): SQVTM, ANQGSEA. This CDR3 contains 15 residues. V dropped 1 base and J dropped 2 bases, with 12 bases sitting between them. CDR3 amino acids: CSVEVGGAGNQPQHF. The CDR3 DNA reads as TGCAGCGTTGAAGTCGGGGGGGCAGGCAATCAGCCCCAGCATTTT.

The chain joins TRBV21-1 to TRBJ2-4; the table's D call, TRBD1, was not checked against the DNA. TRBV21-1 is a pseudogene segment. The CDR3 extends over 16 amino acids. CDR3 residues: CASKYTGSLWPDIQYF. Written as DNA, the CDR3 is TGTGCCAGCAAGTATACAGGGTCCCTGTGGCCAGACATTCAGTACTTC.

The gene calls are TRBV11-2 and TRBJ1-4; D not certain. This CDR3 has 16 residues. Deletions cut 2 bases from V and 0 bases from J, with 10 bases between. The V gene's germline CDR1 is SGHAT and CDR2 FQNNGV. The CDR3, as DNA: TGTGCCAGCAGCTTAAGGCAGGCTGCAACTAATGAAAAACTGTTTTTT. The encoded protein is CASSLRQAATNEKLFF.

V gene TRBV25-1 combines with J gene TRBJ1-4; D ambiguous. V lost 2 bases and J 7 bases, leaving 17 bases between the germline ends. The CDR3 is made up of 16 amino acids. Germline loops: CDR1 MGHDK, CDR2 SYGVNS. CDR3 nucleotides: TGTGCCAGCAGTGAAGGCGGTATCGGCCCCGGTGAAAAACTGTTTTTT. Its protein product is CASSEGGIGPGEKLFF.

This chain uses TRBV6-4 with TRBJ2-1; 9 positions agree with TRBD2. V lost 5 bases and J lost 7; bases outside the gene matches: 9. The CDR3 spans 15 residues. Germline lookup yields CDR1 MRHNA and CDR2 SNTAGT. This chain's CDR3 is CASSYTSGSTNEQFF. The DNA for the CDR3 is TGTGCCAGCAGTTACACTAGCGGGTCGACAAATGAGCAGTTCTTC.

Concerning this clone: This specimen includes other DNA sequences encoding the same CDR3. The rearrangement joins TRBV6-2 or TRBV6-3 to TRBJ2-7; D ambiguous. V was shortened by 5 bases and J by 2 bases, with 4 bases between the two germline ends. CDR1 MNHEY and CDR2 SVGEGT come from the germline V gene. CDR3 length: 11 residues. CDR3 in amino acids: CASSPAYEQYF. The DNA for the CDR3 is TGTGCCAGCAGTCCAGCCTACGAGCAGTACTTC.

The V and J genes are TRBV10-2 and TRBJ1-1; D gene unclear. This CDR3 has 13 residues. CDR1 WSHSY and CDR2 SAAADI come from the germline V gene. V lost 0 bases to trimming and J lost 4 bases, with 6 bases between them. The DNA of the CDR3 is TGCGCCAGCAGTGAGTCGAGTGGCACTGAAGCTTTCTTT. Residues: CASSESSGTEAFF.

This chain joins TRBV18 and TRBJ1-1; D gene unclear. V was shortened by 2 bases and J by 0 bases, with 10 bases between the two germline ends. The CDR3 covers 15 residues. Germline assignment: CDR1 KGHSH and CDR2 LQKENI. CDR3 DNA sequence: TGTGCCAGCTCACCAGGTTTAGGGATGAACACTGAAGCTTTCTTT. This translates into CASSPGLGMNTEAFF.

The CDR3 reads CASRRTIGLYGYTF. DNA for the CDR3: TGTGCCAGCAGGAGGACTATAGGACTATATGGCTACACCTTC. This chain joins TRBV28 and TRBJ1-2, with D unclear. Germline V gives CDR1 MDHEN, CDR2 SYDVKM. Trimming removed 6 bases from V and 5 bases from J, with 16 bases in between. There are 14 residues in the CDR3.

The chain employs TRBV29-1 and TRBJ2-7; no clear D gene. Trimming removed 4 bases from V and 0 bases from J, with 13 bases in between. CDR1 is SQVTM and CDR2 is ANQGSEA in the germline V gene. This CDR3 region has 14 residues. The CDR3 nucleotides read TGCAGCGTTGTTTCCGATTCGGGCTCCTACGAGCAGTACTTC. It specifies CSVVSDSGSYEQYF.

The rearrangement joins TRBV9 to TRBJ2-3; the match to TRBD2 covers 11 bases. Germline V lookup: CDR1 SGDLS, CDR2 YYNGEE. The CDR3 spans 15 residues. With 3 bases clipped from V and 5 bases from J, the junction kept 5 bases outside the gene matches. CDR3 in amino acids: CASSERTSGQDTQYF. DNA of the CDR3: TGTGCCAGCAGCGAAAGGACTAGCGGGCAAGATACGCAGTATTTT.

The chain joins TRBV28 to TRBJ1-2; TRBD1 matches 7 bases. The CDR3 contains 13 residues. CDR1 and CDR2 (germline): MDHEN, SYDVKM. The ends lost 6 bases at V and 6 bases at J; junction bases unmatched: 7. The CDR3 nucleotides read TGTGCCAGCAGAGCCCAGGGGGGGAATGGCTACACCTTC. Translating it yields CASRAQGGNGYTF.

The rearrangement joins TRBV29-1 to TRBJ1-2; tentative D call: TRBD1 (5 bases). The germline V gene has CDR1 SQVTM and CDR2 ANQGSEA. The CDR3 is 16 residues long. Trimming left V 7 bases short and J 0 bases short, with 21 bases between. The CDR3 spells CSAVSFGTDANYGYTF. The CDR3 DNA follows: TGCAGCGCCGTTTCGTTCGGGACGGACGCTAACTATGGCTACACCTTC.

J is TRBJ2-1 and V is TRBV19, with D tentatively TRBD1 (7 bases). The CDR3 runs to 14 residues. V lost 2 bases, J lost 6 bases, and 11 bases lay in between. The germline CDR1 and CDR2 sequences are LNHDA and SQIVND (reference sequence). The CDR3 protein is CASSISQGGNEQFF. The CDR3 nucleotides read TGTGCCAGTAGTATATCCCAGGGGGGCAATGAGCAGTTCTTC.

The V call is TRBV2, the J call TRBJ1-6, with D hard to call. V was cut by 3 bases and J by 8 bases, with 11 bases left in between. This CDR3 region has 14 residues. The germline CDR1 and CDR2 sequences are SNHLY and FYNNEI. CDR3 residues: CASSDTVGYSPLHF. For the CDR3, the DNA is TGTGCCAGCAGTGACACCGTGGGGTATTCACCCCTCCACTTT.

This chain connects TRBV27 to TRBJ2-5; 8 bases agree with TRBD1. The CDR3 loop spans 15 amino acids. V trimming: 6 bases; J trimming: 0 bases; junction bases outside the gene matches: 6. In germline, CDR1 is MNHEY, CDR2 SMNVEV (reference sequence). This CDR3 is CASSPGDRNQETQYF. The CDR3 coding sequence is TGTGCCAGCAGCCCAGGGGACAGGAACCAAGAGACCCAGTACTTC.

The chain uses TRBV5-1 and TRBJ1-5, with TRBD1 matching over 8 bases. The V and J ends lost 0 bases and 10 bases, in that order; junction bases with no gene match: 9. The CDR3 sequence is 15 residues long. Germline V gene data show CDR1 as SGHRS and CDR2 as YFSETQ. CDR3 coding DNA: TGCGCCAGCAGCTTGGACGGACAGGGATCTGGACCCCAGCATTTT. This translates into CASSLDGQGSGPQHF. Using reference TRBV5-1 and TRBJ1-5 for the parts outside the CDR3, the full variable domain is KAGVTQTPRYLIKTRGQQVTLSCSPISGHRSVSWYQQTPGQGLQFLFEYFSETQRNKGNFPGRFSGRQFSNSRSEMNVSTLELGDSALYLCASSLDGQGSGPQHFGDGTRLSIL.